This T cell receptor (beta chain) was captured by sequencing in a study of blood T cell repertoires in COVID-19. On the study more broadly: Donors in the United States, Italy and Spain gave samples during acute or convalescent COVID-19.

In the authors' workflow: The authors estimated nucleated cell counts from reference gene primer amplification. Generated by immunoSEQ multiplex PCR, the TCRdb table keeps only in-frame clones and is missing some. Clone size and V and J calls were adopted from that table, with D and trimming inferred from the DNA. Among approximately 140,000 clones listed, approximately 86% were seen once. The study recruited people aged about 18 to 89 years across about two dozen US areas. Donors were grouped by their self-reported clinical history. There are 16 residues in the CDR3. The sample was PBMCs or T cells enriched from blood (not recorded which). The sequence came from a woman aged 50 to 65 who had recovered from COVID-19. The chain carries TRBV1 and TRBJ1-1; the table calls TRBD1, which could not be checked here. TRBV1 constitutes a pseudogene. The CDR3 protein is CTSSQESRGLNTEAFF. The DNA of the CDR3 is TGCACCAGCAGCCAAGAGTCCAGGGGGTTAAACACTGAAGCTTTCTTT.